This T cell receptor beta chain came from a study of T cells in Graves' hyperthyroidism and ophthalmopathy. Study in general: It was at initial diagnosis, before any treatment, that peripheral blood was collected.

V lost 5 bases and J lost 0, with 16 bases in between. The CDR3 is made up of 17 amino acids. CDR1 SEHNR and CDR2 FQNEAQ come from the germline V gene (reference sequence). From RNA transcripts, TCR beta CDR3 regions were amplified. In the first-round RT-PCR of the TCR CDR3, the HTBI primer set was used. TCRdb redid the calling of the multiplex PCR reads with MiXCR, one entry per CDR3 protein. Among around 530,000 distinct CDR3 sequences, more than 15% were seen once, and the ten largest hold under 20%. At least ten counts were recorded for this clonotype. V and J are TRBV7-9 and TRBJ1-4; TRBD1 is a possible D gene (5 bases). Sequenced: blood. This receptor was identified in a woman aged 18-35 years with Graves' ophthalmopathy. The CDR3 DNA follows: TGTGCCAGCAGCCCGGGACGGGGAGGAGCAACTAATGAAAAACTGTTTTTT. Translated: CASSPGRGGATNEKLFF.